This is a list of T cell receptor beta chains from one sample in a study of blood T cells in healthy people across ages. TCRdb re-analysed the 5' RACE reads in MiXCR, keeping a single row per CDR3 protein. The data hold approximately 1.5 million distinct CDR3 sequences, with 42% observed a single time. Source material: blood. The origin of the receptors is a woman in her late teens or twenties in good health. The CDR3 runs from the conserved cysteine through the conserved F or W. A D gene is named only where the DNA matches it firmly. A clone size is listed for some rows: how often the clone was seen (once, few, many), or a class if it is expanded.

DNA	CDR3	D	size	V	J
TGCGCCAGCAGCCAAGAAAACAGGACCAGGGGGGATACGCAGTATTTT	CASSQENRTRGDTQYF	TRBD1	-	TRBV4-3	TRBJ2-3
TGTGCCAGCAGCAAAGAAGGGACGGCGTGTAGTCAGCCCCAGCATTTT	CASSKEGTACSQPQHF	-	few	TRBV21-1	TRBJ1-5
TGCAGCGTTGCGGGGAATTACAATGAGCAGTTCTTC	CSVAGNYNEQFF	-	few	TRBV29-1	TRBJ2-1
TGTGCCAGCAGTTTAGAGGTTAGATACGAGCAGTACTTC	CASSLEVRYEQYF	-	-	TRBV28	TRBJ2-7
TGTGCCAGCAGTTTACCAGGGAGGGGCTCCTACGAGCAGTACTTC	CASSLPGRGSYEQYF	TRBD2	-	TRBV28	TRBJ2-7
TGTGCCAGCAGTTTAGAGCTTGGGAAATTAAGCTACGAGCAGTACTTC	CASSLELGKLSYEQYF	-	few	TRBV12-3/TRBV12-4	TRBJ2-7
TGTGCCTGGACCCCCCGGGGGGGGGTCACTGAAGCTTTCTTT	CAWTPRGGVTEAFF	-	few	TRBV30	TRBJ1-1
TGTGCCAGCGCCCCGGCAGGGCCGTCCTACAATGAGCAGTTCTTC	CASAPAGPSYNEQFF	-	once	TRBV12-3/TRBV12-4	TRBJ2-1
TGCAGTGCTAGAAGCGGGAGGTACGCAGATACGCAGTATTTT	CSARSGRYADTQYF	TRBD2	-	TRBV20-1	TRBJ2-3
TGTGCCAGCAGTTCTTCTGTCAGGGTTGTCTACGAGCAGTACTTC	CASSSSVRVVYEQYF	-	-	TRBV12-3/TRBV12-4	TRBJ2-7
TGTGCCAGCAGGGAGGGTTGGTATGGCTACACCTTC	CASREGWYGYTF	-	many	TRBV25-1	TRBJ1-2
TGTGCCAGCAGCCAAAGTCGTTTATCTGATGAGCAGTTCTTC	CASSQSRLSDEQFF	-	few	TRBV14	TRBJ2-1
TGTGCCAGCAGTTACAACGGTAGGGGCAATGGCTACACCTTC	CASSYNGRGNGYTF	-	few	TRBV27	TRBJ1-2
TGTGCCAGCAGCCCCGCGCGGTCCGCGAACACCGGGGAGCTGTTTTTT	CASSPARSANTGELFF	-	-	TRBV7-9	TRBJ2-2
TGTGCCAGCATCCCGAGAAGCGGGAACAATGAGCAGTTCTTC	CASIPRSGNNEQFF	TRBD2	-	TRBV7-2	TRBJ2-1
TGTGCCAGCTCACCACCGGGGTCTAGCGGCCATTACTACAATGAGCAGTTCTTC	CASSPPGSSGHYYNEQFF	TRBD2	-	TRBV18	TRBJ2-1
TGTGCCAGCAGTTTGGCGGGAAACCGCTACGAGCAGTACTTC	CASSLAGNRYEQYF	-	-	TRBV12-3/TRBV12-4	TRBJ2-7
TGCAGCGTTGGGGGTGGGACAGGGCGGAACACTGAAGCTTTCTTT	CSVGGGTGRNTEAFF	TRBD1	-	TRBV29-1	TRBJ1-1
TGTGCCAGCAGTTCCCTCGGACAGGGGTCCTACGAGCAGTACTTC	CASSSLGQGSYEQYF	TRBD1	few	TRBV25-1	TRBJ2-7
TGCGCCAGCAGCCAGGTTCTACAGGGAACTGAAGCTTTCTTT	CASSQVLQGTEAFF	-	-	TRBV4-3	TRBJ1-1
TGCAGTGCTAGTGATACCTGGGGGGAGCTGTTTTTT	CSASDTWGELFF	-	few	TRBV20-1	TRBJ2-2
TGCAGTGCTAAGGGACTAGCGGGAGTGGGTCAGTTCTTC	CSAKGLAGVGQFF	TRBD2	-	TRBV20-1	TRBJ2-1
TGTGCCAGCAGCTTGATCCTAGCGGGAGTCGGCTACGAGCAGTACTTC	CASSLILAGVGYEQYF	TRBD2	-	TRBV5-6	TRBJ2-7
TGCGCCAGCAGCCAAGAGCCGGGCAGGGCCCATGGCTACACCTTC	CASSQEPGRAHGYTF	-	-	TRBV4-3	TRBJ1-2
TGTGCCAGCAGTTTAAATAGCGGGGGGGCATCAGATGCGCAGTATTTT	CASSLNSGGASDAQYF	TRBD2	-	TRBV12-3/TRBV12-4	TRBJ2-3